By proportion, the clone carrying this T cell receptor beta chain is medium-sized (0.01 to 0.1%). This sample was included in a study of circulating CD8 cells and anti-PD-1 response in melanoma. From live CD3+CD8+TCRalphabeta+ cells, four PD-1 and/or TIGIT subsets were sorted. TCR libraries were prepared from around 14 ng of total RNA with the QIAseq Immune Repertoire TCR panel. Via MiXCR, TCRdb re-called the reads, giving one row per CDR3 protein. The sample contains approximately 690 distinct CDR3 sequences, about an eighth of which appear only once. Per germline, CDR1 SGHTA and CDR2 FQGNSA. CDR3 length: 13 residues. V dropped 5 bases and J dropped 4 bases, with 10 bases sitting between them.

This sample comprised CD8+ T cells from PBMCs, obtained at baseline or after one month of anti-PD-1 therapy (not recorded which). The receptor's source is a human donor with melanoma. The chain couples TRBV7-2 to TRBJ2-3; maybe TRBD2 (6 bases). The CDR3 DNA follows: TGTGCCAGCAGCCGGGCTAGCGCAGATACGCAGTATTTT. Amino acids: CASSRASADTQYF.